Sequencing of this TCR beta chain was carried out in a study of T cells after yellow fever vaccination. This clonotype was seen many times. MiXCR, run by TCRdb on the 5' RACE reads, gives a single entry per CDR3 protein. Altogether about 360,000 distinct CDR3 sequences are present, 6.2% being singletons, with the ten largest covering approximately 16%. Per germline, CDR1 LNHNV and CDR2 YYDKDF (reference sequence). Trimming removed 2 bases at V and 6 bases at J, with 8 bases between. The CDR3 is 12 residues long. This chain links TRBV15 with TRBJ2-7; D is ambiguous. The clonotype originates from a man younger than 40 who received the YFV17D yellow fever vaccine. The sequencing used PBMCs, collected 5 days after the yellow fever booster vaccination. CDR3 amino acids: CATSRTNGEQYF. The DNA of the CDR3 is TGTGCCACCAGCAGAACAAACGGCGAGCAGTACTTC. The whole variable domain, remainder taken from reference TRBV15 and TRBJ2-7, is DAMVIQNPRYQVTQFGKPVTLSCSQTLNHNVMYWYQQKSSQAPKLLFHYYDKDFNNEADTPDNFQSRRPNTSFCFLDIRSPGLGDTAMYLCATSRTNGEQYFGPGTRLTVT.